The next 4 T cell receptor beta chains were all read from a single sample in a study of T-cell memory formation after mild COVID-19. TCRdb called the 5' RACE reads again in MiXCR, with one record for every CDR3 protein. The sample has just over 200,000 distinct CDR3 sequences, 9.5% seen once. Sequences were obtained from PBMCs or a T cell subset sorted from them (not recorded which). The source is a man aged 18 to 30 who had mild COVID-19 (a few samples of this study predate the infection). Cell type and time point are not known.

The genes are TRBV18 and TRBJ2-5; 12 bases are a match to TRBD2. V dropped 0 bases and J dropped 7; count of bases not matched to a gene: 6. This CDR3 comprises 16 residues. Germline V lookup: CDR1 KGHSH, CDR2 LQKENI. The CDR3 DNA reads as TGTGCCAGCTCACCACCCCTAGCGGGGGGGCCAGGGACCCAGTACTTC. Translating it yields CASSPPLAGGPGTQYF.

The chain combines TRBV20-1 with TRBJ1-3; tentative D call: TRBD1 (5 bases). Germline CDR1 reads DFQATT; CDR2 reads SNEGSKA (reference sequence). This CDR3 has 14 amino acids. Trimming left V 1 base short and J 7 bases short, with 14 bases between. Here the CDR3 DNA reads TGCAGTGCTAGAGTAGAGGCAGGGTGGAACACCATATATTTT. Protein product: CSARVEAGWNTIYF.

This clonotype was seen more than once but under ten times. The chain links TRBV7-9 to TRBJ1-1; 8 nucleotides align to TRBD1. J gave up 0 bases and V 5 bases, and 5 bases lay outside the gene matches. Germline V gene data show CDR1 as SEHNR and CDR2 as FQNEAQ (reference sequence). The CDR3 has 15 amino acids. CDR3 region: CASSRRDRLNTEAFF. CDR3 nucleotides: TGTGCCAGCAGCCGAAGGGACAGGTTGAACACTGAAGCTTTCTTT.

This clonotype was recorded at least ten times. In DNA, the CDR3 is TGTGCCAGCAGCTTAGGACTACCTACCTATAATTCACCCCTCCACTTT. Encoded protein: CASSLGLPTYNSPLHF. J is TRBJ1-6 and V is TRBV7-9; D is undetermined. Germline V lookup: CDR1 SEHNR, CDR2 FQNEAQ (reference sequence). This CDR3 is 16 amino acids long. V was pared by 1 base and J by 2 bases, with 9 bases between.